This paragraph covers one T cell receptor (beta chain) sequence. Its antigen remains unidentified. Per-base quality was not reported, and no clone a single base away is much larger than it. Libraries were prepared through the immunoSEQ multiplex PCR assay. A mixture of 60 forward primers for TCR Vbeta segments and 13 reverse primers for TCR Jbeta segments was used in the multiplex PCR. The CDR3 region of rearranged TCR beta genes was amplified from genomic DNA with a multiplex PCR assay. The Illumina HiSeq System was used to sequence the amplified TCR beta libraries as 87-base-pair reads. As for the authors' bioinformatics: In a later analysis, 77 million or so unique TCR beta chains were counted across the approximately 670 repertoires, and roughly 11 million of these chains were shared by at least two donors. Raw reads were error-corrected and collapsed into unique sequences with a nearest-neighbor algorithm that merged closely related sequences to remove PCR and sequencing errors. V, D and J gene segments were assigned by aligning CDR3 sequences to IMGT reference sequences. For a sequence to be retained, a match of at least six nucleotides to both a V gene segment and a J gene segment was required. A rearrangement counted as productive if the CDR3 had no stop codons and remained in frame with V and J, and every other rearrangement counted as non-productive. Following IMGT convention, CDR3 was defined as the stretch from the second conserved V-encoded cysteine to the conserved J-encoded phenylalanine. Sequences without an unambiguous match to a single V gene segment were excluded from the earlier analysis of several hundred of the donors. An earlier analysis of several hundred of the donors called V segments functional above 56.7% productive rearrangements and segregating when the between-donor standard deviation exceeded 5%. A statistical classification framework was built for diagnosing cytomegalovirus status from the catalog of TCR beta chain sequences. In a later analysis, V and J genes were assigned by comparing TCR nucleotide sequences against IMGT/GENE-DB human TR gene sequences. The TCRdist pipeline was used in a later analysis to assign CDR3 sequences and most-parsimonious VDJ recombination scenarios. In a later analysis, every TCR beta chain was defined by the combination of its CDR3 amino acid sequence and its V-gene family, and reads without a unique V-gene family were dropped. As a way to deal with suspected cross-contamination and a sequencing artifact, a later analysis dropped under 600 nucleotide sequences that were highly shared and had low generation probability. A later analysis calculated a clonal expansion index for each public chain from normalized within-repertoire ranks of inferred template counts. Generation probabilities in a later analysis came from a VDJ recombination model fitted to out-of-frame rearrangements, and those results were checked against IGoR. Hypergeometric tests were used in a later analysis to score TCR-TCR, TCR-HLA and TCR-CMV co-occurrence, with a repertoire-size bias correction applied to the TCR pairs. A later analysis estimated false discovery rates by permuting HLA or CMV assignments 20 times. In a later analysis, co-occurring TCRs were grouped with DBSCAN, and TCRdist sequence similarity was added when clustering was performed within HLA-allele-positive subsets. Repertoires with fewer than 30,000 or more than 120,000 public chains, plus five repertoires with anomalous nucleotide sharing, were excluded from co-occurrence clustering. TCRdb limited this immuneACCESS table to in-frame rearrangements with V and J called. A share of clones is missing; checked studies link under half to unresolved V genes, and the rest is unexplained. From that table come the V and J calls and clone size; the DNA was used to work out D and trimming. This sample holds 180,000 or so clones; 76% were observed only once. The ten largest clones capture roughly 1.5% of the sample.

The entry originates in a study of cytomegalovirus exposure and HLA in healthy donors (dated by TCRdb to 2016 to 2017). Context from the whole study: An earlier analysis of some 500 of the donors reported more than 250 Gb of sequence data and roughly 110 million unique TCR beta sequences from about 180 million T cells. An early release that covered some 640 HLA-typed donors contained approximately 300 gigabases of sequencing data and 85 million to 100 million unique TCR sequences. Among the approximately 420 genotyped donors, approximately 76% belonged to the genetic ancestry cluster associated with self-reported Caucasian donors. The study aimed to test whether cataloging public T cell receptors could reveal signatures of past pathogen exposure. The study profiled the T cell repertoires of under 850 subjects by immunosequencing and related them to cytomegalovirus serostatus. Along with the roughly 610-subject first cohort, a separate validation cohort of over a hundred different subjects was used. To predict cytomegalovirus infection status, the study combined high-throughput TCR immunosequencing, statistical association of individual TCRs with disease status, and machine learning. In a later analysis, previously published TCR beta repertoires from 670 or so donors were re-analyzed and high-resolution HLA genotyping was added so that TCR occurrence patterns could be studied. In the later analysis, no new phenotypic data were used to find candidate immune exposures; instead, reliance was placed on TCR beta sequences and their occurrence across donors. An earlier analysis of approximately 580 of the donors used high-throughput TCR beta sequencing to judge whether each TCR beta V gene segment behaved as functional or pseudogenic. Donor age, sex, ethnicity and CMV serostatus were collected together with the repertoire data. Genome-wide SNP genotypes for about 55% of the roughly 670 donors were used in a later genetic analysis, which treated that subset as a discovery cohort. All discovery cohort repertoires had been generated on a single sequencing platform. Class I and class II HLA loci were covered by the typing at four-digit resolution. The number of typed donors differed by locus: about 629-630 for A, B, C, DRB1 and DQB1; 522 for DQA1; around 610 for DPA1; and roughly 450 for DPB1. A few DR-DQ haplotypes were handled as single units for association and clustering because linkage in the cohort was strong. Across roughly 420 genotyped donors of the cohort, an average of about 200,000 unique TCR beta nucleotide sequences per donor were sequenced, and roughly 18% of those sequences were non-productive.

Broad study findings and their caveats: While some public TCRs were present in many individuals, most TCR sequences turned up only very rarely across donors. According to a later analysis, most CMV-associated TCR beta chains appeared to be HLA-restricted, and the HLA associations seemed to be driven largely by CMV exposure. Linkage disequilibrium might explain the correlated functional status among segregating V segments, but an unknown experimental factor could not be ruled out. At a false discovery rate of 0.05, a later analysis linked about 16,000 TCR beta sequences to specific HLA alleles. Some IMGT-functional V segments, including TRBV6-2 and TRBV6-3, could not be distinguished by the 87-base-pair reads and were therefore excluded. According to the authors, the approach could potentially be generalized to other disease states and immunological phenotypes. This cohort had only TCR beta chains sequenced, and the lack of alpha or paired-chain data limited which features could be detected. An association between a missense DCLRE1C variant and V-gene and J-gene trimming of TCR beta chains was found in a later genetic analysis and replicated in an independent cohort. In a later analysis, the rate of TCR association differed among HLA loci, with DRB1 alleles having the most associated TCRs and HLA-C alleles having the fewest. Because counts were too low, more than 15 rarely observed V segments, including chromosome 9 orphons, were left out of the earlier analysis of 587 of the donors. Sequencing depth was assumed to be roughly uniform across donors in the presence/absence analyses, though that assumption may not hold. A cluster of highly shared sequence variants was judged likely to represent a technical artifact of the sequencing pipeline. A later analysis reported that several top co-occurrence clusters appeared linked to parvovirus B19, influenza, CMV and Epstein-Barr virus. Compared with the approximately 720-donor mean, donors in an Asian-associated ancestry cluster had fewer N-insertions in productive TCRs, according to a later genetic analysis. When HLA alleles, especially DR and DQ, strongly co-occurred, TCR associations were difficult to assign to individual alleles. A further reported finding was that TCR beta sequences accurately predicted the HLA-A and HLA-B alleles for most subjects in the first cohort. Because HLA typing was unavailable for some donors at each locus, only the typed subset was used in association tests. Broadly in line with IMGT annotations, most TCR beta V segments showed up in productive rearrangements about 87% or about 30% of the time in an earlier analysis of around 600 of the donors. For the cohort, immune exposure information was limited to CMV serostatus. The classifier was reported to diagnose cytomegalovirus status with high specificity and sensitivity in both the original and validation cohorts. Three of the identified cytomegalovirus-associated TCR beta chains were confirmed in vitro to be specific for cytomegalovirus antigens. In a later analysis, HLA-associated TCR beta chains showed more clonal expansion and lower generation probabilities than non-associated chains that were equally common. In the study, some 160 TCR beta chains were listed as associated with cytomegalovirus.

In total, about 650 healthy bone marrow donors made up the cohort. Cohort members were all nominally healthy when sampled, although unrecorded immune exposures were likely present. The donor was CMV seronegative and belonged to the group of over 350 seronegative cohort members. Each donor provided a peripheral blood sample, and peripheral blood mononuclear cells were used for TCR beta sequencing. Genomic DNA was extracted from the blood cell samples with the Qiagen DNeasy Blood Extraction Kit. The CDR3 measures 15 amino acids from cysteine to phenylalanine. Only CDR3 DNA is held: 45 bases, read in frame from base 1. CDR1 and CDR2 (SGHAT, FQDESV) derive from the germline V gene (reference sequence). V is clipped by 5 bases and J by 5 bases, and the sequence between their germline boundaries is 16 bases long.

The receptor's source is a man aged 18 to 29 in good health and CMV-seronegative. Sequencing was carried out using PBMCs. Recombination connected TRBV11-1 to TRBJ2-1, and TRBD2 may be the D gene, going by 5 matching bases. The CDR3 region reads CASSPLRVGDNEQFF. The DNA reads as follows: TGTGCCAGCAGCCCCCTGAGGGTAGGCGACAATGAGCAGTTCTTC.